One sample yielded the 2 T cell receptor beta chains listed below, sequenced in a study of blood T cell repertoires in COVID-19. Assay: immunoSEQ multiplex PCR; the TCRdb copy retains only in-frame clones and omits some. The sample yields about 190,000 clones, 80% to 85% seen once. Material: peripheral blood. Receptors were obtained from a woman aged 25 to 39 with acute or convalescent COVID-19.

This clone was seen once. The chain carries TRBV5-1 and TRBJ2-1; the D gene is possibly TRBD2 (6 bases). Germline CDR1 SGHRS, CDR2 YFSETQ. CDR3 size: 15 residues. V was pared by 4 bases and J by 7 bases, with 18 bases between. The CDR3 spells CASSPVEGVKNEQFF. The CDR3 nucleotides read TGCGCCAGCAGCCCGGTGGAGGGCGTGAAGAATGAGCAGTTCTTC.

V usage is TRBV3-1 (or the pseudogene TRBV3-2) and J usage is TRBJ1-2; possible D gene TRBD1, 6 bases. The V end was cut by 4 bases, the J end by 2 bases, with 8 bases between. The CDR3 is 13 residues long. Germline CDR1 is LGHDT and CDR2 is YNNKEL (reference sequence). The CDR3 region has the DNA TGTGCCAGCAGCCGGCAGGGGAACTATGGCTACACCTTC. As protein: CASSRQGNYGYTF.